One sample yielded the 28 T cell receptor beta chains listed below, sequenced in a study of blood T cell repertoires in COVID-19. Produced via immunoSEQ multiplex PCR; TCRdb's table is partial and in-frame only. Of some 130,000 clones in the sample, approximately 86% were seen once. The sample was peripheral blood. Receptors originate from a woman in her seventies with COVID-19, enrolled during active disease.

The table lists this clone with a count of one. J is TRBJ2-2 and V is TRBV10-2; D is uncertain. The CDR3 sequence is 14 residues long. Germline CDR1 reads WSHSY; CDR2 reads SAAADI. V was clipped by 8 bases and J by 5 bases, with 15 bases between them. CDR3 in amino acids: CASGPPGFTGELFF. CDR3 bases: TGCGCCAGCGGCCCACCAGGTTTTACCGGGGAGCTGTTTTTT.

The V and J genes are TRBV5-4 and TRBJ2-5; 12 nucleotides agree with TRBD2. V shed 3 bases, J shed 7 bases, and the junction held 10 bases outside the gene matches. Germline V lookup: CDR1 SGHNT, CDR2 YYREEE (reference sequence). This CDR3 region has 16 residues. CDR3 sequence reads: CASSSRTSGVLGTQYF. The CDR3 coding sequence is TGTGCCAGCAGCTCGAGGACTAGCGGGGTTTTAGGGACCCAGTACTTC.

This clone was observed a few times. CDR3 sequence (DNA): TGTGCCAGTAGTATAGATAGGAGGGTTAGCAATCAGCCCCAGCATTTT. Its translation: CASSIDRRVSNQPQHF. The chain links TRBV19 to TRBJ1-5; D call uncertain. CDR1 is LNHDA, CDR2 SQIVND, per germline (reference sequence). The V end was cut by 0 bases, the J end by 0 bases, with 9 bases between. This CDR3 region has 16 residues. Drawing the rest from reference TRBV19 and TRBJ1-5, the complete variable domain is DGGITQSPKYLFRKEGQNVTLSCEQNLNHDAMYWYRQDPGQGLRLIYYSQIVNDFQKGDIAEGYSVSREKKESFPLTVTSAQKNPTAFYLCASSIDRRVSNQPQHFGDGTRLSIL.

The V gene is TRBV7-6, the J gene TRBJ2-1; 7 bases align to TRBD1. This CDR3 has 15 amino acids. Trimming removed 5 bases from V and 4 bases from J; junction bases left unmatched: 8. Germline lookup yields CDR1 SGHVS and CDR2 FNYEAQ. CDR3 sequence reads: CASSPDRALYNEQFF. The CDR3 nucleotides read TGTGCCAGCAGCCCAGACAGGGCGCTATACAATGAGCAGTTCTTC.

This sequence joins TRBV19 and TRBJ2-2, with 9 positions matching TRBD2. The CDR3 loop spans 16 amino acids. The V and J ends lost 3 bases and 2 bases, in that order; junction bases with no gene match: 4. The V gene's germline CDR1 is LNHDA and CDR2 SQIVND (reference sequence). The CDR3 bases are TGTGCCAGTAGTATCCGAGCGGGGGGTAACACCGGGGAGCTGTTTTTT. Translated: CASSIRAGGNTGELFF.

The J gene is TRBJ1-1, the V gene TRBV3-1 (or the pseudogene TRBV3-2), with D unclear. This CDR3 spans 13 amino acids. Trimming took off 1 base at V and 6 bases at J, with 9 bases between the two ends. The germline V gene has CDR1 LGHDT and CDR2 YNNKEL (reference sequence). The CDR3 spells CASSQGPGSEAFF. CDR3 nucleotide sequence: TGTGCCAGCAGCCAAGGGCCGGGGTCTGAAGCTTTCTTT.

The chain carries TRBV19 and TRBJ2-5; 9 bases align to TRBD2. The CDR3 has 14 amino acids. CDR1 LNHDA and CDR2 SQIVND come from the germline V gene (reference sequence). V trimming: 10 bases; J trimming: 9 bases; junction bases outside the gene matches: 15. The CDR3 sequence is CATGPSGARWAQYF. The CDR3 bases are TGTGCCACCGGCCCTAGCGGGGCCCGGTGGGCCCAGTACTTC.

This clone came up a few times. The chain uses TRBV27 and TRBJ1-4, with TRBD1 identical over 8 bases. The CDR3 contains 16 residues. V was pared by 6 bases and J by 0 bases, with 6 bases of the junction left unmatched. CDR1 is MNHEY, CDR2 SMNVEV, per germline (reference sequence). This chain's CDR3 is CASRQDRATTNEKLFF. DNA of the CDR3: TGTGCCAGCAGACAGGACAGGGCCACAACTAATGAAAAACTGTTTTTT. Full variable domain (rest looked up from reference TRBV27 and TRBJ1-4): EAQVTQNPRYLITVTGKKLTVTCSQNMNHEYMSWYRQDPGLGLRQIYYSMNVEVTDKGDVPEGYKVSRKEKRNFPLILESPSPNQTSLYFCASRQDRATTNEKLFFGSGTQLSVL.

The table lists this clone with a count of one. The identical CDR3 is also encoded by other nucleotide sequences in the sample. The CDR3 DNA reads as TGTGCCAGTAGTATCGCGGCAGGGGACAGCTATGGCTACACCTTC. Its translation: CASSIAAGDSYGYTF. The V and J genes are TRBV19 and TRBJ1-2; 7 bases fit TRBD1. CDR1 is LNHDA and CDR2 is SQIVND in the germline V gene (reference sequence). The V segment lost 3 bases and the J segment 4 bases; nucleotides outside the gene matches: 8. This CDR3 has 15 residues.

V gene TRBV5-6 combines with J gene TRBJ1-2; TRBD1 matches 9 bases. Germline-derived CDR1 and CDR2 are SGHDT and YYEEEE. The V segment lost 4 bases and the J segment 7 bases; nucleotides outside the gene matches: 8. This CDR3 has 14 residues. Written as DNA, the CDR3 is TGTGCCAGCAGCCTAAATACAGGGGGCCTTGGCTACACCTTC. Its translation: CASSLNTGGLGYTF.

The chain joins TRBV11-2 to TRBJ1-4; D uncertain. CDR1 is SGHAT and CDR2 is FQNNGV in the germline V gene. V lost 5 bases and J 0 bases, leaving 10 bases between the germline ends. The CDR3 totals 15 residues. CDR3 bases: TGTGCCAGCAGCCCATTAGCCGCAACTAATGAAAAACTGTTTTTT. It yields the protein CASSPLAATNEKLFF.

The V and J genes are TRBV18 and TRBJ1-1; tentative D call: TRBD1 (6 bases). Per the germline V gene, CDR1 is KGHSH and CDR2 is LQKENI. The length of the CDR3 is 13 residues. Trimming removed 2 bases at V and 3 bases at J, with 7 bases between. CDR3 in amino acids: CASSPAGDTEAFF. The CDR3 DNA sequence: TGTGCCAGCTCACCAGCAGGGGACACTGAAGCTTTCTTT.

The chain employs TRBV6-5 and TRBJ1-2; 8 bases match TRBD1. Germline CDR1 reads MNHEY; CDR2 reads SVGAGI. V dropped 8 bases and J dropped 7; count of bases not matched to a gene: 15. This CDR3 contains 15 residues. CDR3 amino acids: CASVRTGSGGSGYTF. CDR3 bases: TGTGCCAGCGTTAGGACAGGGAGTGGAGGAAGTGGCTACACCTTC.

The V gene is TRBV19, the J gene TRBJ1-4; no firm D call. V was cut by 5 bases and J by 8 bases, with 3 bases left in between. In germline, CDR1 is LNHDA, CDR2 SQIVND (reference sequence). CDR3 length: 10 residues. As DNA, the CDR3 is TGTGCCAGTAGTCAGGAAAAACTGTTTTTT. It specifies CASSQEKLFF.

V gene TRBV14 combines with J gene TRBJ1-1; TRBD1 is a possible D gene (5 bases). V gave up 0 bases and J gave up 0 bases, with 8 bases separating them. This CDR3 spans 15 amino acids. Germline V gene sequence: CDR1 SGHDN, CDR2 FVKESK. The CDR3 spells CASSQDNRMNTEAFF. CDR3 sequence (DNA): TGTGCCAGCAGCCAAGATAACAGGATGAACACTGAAGCTTTCTTT.

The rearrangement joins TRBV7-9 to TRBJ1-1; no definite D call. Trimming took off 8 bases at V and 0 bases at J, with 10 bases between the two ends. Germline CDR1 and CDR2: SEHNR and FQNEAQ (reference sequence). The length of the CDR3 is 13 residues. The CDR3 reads CASSLQMNTEAFF. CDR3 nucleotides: TGTGCCAGCTCCCTTCAGATGAACACTGAAGCTTTCTTT.

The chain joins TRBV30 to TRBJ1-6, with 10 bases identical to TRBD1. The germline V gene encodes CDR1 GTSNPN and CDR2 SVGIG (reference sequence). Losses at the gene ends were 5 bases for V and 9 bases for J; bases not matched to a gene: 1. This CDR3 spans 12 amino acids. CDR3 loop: CAWDRGPSPLHF. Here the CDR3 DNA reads TGTGCCTGGGACAGGGGGCCTTCACCCCTCCACTTT.

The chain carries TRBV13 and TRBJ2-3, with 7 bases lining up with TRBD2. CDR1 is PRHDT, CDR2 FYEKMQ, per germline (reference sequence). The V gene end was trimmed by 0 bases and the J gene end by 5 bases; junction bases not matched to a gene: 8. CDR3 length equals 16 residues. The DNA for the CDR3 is TGTGCCAGCAGCTTAGGGACTAGCATGCTTGGAGATACGCAGTATTTT. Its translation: CASSLGTSMLGDTQYF. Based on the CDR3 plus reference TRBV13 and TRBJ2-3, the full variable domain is AAGVIQSPRHLIKEKRETATLKCYPIPRHDTVYWYQQGPGQDPQFLISFYEKMQSDKGSIPDRFSAQQFSDYHSELNMSSLELGDSALYFCASSLGTSMLGDTQYFGPGTRLTVL.

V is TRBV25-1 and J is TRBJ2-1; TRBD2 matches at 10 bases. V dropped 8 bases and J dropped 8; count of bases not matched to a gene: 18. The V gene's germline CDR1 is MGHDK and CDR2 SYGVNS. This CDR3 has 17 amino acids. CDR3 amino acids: CASGPPRLAGAGDEQFF. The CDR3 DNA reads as TGTGCCAGCGGGCCGCCGAGGCTAGCGGGGGCTGGGGATGAGCAGTTCTTC.

The CDR3 sequence is CASSQQGDSGNTIYF. The CDR3 DNA reads TGTGCCAGCAGCCAGCAGGGGGACTCTGGAAACACCATATATTTT. V is TRBV3-1 (or the pseudogene TRBV3-2) and J is TRBJ1-3; 7 bases match TRBD1. CDR1 and CDR2 from the germline V gene are LGHDT and YNNKEL (reference sequence). J lost 0 bases, V lost 3 bases, and 2 bases had no gene match. CDR3 size: 15 residues.

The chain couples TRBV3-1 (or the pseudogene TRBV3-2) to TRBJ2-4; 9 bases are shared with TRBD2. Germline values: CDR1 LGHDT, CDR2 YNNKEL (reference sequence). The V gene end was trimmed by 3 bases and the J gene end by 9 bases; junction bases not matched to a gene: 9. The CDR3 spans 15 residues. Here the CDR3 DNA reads TGTGCCAGCAGCCACACGAGGACTAGCGCGGGCATTCAGTACTTC. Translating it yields CASSHTRTSAGIQYF.

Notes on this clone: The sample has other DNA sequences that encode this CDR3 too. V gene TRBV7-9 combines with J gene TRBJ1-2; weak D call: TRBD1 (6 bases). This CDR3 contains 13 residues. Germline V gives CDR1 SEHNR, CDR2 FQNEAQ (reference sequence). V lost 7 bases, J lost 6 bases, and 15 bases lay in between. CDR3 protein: CASTTGQRDGYTF. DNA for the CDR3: TGTGCCAGCACTACCGGACAGAGGGATGGCTACACCTTC.

The CDR3 reads CASGTTTTMGEQFF. The CDR3 region has the DNA TGCGCCAGCGGGACTACTACGACGATGGGTGAGCAGTTCTTC. The chain employs TRBV5-1 and TRBJ2-1; TRBD2 agrees at 7 bases. After removal of 7 bases from V and 9 bases from J, the junction contained 13 bases not matched to a gene. This CDR3 has 14 amino acids. Germline loops: CDR1 SGHRS, CDR2 YFSETQ. Variable domain in full (rest from reference TRBV5-1 and TRBJ2-1): KAGVTQTPRYLIKTRGQQVTLSCSPISGHRSVSWYQQTPGQGLQFLFEYFSETQRNKGNFPGRFSGRQFSNSRSEMNVSTLELGDSALYLCASGTTTTMGEQFFGPGTRLTVL.

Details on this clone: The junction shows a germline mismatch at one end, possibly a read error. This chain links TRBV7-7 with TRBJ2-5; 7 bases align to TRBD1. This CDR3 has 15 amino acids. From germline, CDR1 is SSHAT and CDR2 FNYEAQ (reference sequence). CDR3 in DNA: TGTGCTAGCAGCCCCACGACAGGGCGAGGAGAGACCCAGTACTTC. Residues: CASSPTTGRGETQYF.

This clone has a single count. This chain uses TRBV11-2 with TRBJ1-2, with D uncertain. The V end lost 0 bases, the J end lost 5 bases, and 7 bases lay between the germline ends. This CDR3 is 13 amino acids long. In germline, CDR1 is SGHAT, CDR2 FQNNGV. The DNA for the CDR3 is TGTGCCAGCAGCTTAGATCCCCAGTATGGCTACACCTTC. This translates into CASSLDPQYGYTF.

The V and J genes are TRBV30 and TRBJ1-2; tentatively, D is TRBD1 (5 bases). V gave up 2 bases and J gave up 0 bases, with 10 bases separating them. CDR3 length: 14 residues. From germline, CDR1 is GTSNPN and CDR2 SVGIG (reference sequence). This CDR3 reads CAWSTSTANYGYTF. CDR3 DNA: TGTGCCTGGAGTACATCGACAGCTAACTATGGCTACACCTTC.

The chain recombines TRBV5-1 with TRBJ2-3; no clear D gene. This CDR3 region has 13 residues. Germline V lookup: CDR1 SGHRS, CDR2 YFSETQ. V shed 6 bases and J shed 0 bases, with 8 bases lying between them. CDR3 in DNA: TGCGCCAGCAAAAGTCGGAGCACAGATACGCAGTATTTT. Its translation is CASKSRSTDTQYF.

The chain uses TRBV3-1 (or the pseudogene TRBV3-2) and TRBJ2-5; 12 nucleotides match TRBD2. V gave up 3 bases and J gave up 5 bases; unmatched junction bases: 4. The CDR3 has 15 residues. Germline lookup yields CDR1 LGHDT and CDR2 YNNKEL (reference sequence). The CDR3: CASSHLAGGKETQYF. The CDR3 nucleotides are TGTGCCAGCAGCCACCTAGCGGGGGGGAAGGAGACCCAGTACTTC.